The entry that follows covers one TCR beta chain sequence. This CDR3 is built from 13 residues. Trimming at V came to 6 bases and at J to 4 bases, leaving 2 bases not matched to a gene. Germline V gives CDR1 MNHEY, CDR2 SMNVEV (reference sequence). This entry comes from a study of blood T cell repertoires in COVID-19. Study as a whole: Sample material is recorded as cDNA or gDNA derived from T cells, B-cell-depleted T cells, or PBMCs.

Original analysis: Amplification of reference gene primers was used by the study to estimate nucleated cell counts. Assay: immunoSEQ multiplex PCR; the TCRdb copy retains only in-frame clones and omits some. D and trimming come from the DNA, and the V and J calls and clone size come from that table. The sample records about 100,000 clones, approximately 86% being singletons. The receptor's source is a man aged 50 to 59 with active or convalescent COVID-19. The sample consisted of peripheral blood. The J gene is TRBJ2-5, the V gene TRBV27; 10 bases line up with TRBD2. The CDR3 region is CASSWTSGETQYF. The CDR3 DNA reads TGTGCCAGCAGCTGGACTAGCGGAGAGACCCAGTACTTC.